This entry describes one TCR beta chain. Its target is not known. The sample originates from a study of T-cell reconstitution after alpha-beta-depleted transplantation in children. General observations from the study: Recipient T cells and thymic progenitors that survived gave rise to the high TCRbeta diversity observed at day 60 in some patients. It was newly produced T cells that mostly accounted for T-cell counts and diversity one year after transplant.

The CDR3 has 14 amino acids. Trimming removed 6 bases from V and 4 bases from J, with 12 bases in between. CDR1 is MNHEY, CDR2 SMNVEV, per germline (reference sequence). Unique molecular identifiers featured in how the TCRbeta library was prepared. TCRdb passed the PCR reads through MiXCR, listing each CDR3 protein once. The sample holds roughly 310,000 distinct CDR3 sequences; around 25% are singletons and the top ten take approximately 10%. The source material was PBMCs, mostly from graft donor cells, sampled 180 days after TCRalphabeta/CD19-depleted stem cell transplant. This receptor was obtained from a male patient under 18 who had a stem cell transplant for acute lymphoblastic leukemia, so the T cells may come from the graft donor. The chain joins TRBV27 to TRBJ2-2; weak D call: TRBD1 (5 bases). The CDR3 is CASSRQGTTGELFF. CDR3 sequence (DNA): TGTGCCAGCAGCCGGCAGGGAACCACCGGGGAGCTGTTTTTT.